This TCR beta chain is drawn from a study of identical twins. This clonotype was counted only a few times. TCRdb analysed the 5' RACE reads with MiXCR anew, one entry per CDR3 protein. The data contain 220,000 or so distinct CDR3 sequences, 5.5% to 8% of them singletons. Germline V gives CDR1 SGHRS, CDR2 YFSETQ. Trimming at V came to 4 bases and at J to 4 bases, leaving 9 bases not matched to a gene. The CDR3 covers 16 residues. Separately, the same data were catalogued under a study of yellow fever vaccine responses in identical twins.

The V and J genes are TRBV5-1 and TRBJ2-2; the match to TRBD1 covers 8 bases. Sequenced: memory (CD45RO+) T cells sorted from blood. The origin of this receptor is a woman aged 18-29 years in good health. The CDR3: CASSLNRGTTTGELFF. The CDR3 nucleotides are TGCGCCAGCAGCCTAAACAGGGGGACGACCACCGGGGAGCTGTTTTTT.